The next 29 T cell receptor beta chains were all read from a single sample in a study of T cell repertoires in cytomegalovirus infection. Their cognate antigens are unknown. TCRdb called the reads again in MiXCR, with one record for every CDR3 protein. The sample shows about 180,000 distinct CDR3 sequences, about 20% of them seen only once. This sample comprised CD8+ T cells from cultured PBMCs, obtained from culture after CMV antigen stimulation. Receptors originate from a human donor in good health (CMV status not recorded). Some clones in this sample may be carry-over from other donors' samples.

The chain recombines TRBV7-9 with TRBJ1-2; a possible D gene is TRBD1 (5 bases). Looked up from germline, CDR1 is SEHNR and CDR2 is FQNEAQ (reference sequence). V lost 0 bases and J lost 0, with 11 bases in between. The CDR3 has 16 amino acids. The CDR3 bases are TGTGCCAGCAGCTTAGCAGGGGTGACGGCTAACTATGGCTACACCTTC. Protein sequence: CASSLAGVTANYGYTF.

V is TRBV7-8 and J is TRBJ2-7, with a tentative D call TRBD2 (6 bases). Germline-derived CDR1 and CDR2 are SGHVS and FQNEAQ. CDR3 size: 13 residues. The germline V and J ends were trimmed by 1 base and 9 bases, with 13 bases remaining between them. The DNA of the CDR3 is TGTGCCAGCAGCTTAGGGGCGGGGCCCGGGCAGTACTTC. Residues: CASSLGAGPGQYF. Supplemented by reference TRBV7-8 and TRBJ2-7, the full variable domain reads GAGVSQSPRYKVAKRGQDVALRCDPISGHVSLFWYQQALGQGPEFLTYFQNEAQLDKSGLPSDRFFAERPEGSVSTLKIQRTQQEDSAVYLCASSLGAGPGQYFGPGTRLTVT.

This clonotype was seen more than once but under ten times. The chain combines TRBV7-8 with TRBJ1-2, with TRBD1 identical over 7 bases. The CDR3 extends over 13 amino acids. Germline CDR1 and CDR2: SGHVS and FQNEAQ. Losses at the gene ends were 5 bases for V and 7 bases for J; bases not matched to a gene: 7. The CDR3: CASSTDRVGGYTF. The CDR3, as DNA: TGTGCCAGCAGCACAGACAGGGTTGGTGGCTACACCTTC.

CDR3 loop: CASSQVSGAHEQYF. The DNA of the CDR3 is TGCGCCAGCAGCCAAGTGTCCGGGGCCCACGAGCAGTACTTC. The genes are TRBV4-3 and TRBJ2-7; D is perhaps TRBD1 or TRBD2 (5 bases each). Trimming removed 1 base at V and 5 bases at J, with 12 bases between. CDR1 LGHNA and CDR2 YSLEER come from the germline V gene. CDR3 size: 14 residues.

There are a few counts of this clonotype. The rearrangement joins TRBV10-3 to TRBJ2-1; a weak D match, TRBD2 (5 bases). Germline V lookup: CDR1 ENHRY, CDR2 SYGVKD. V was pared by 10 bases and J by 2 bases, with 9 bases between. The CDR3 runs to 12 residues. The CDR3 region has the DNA TGTGCCACTAGCCGTCCCTACAATGAGCAGTTCTTC. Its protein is CATSRPYNEQFF.

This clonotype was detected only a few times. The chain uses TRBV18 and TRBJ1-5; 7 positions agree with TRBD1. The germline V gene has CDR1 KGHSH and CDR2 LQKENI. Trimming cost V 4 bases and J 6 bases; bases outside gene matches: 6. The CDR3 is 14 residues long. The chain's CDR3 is CASSLTGDGQPQHF. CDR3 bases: TGTGCCAGCTCACTAACAGGGGATGGTCAGCCCCAGCATTTT.

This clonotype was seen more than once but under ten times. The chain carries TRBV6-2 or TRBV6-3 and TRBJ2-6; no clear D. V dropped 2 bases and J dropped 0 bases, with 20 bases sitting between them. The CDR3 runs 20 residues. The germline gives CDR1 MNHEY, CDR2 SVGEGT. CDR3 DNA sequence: TGTGCCAGCAGTTACCCTTACACTCGACCTTATAGCTCTGGGGCCAACGTCCTGACTTTC. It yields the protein CASSYPYTRPYSSGANVLTF.

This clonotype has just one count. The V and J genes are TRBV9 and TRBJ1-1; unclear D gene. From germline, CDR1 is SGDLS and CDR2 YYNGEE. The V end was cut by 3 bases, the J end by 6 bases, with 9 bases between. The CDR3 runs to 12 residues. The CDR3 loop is CASSGLTAEAFF. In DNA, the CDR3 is TGTGCCAGCAGCGGACTTACGGCTGAAGCTTTCTTT.

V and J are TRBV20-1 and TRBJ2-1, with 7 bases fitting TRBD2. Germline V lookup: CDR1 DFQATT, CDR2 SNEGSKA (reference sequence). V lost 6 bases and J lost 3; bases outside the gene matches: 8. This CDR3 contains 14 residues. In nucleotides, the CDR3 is TGCAGTGCCCCACTAGCGAGGGGCTACAATGAGCAGTTCTTC. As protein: CSAPLARGYNEQFF.

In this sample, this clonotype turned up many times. CDR3: CASSATGTGELFF. CDR3 sequence (DNA): TGTGCCAGCAGCGCAACAGGGACCGGGGAGCTGTTTTTT. This chain joins TRBV7-2 and TRBJ2-2, with D possibly TRBD1 on 6 matching bases. This CDR3 has 13 residues. The germline CDR1 and CDR2 sequences are SGHTA and FQGNSA. The V end was cut by 5 bases, the J end by 5 bases, with 9 bases between.

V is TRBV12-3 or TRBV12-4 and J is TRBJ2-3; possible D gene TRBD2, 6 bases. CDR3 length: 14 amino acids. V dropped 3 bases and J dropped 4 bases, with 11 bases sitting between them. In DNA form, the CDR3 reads TGTGCCAGCAGTTTGCCGGGGGAACCAGATACGCAGTATTTT. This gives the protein CASSLPGEPDTQYF.

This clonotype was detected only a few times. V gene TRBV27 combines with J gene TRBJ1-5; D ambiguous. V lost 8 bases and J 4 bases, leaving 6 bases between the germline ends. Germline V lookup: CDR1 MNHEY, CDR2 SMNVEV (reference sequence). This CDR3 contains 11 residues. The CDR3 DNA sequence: TGTGCCAGCGGAATAAATCAGCCCCAGCATTTT. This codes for CASGINQPQHF.

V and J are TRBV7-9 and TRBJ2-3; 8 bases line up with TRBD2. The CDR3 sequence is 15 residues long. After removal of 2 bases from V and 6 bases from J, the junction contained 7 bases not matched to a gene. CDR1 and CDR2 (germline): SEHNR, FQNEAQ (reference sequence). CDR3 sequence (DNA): TGTGCCAGCAGCTTAAAACGGGGGGGCCTTGATACGCAGTATTTT. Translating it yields CASSLKRGGLDTQYF.

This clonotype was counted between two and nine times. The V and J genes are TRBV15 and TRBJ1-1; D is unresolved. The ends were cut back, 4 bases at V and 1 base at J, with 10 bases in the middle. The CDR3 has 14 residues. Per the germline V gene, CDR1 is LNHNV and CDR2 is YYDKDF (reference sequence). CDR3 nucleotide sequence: TGTGCCACCAGCATGATTTGGGGGAACACTGAAGCTTTCTTT. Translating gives CATSMIWGNTEAFF.

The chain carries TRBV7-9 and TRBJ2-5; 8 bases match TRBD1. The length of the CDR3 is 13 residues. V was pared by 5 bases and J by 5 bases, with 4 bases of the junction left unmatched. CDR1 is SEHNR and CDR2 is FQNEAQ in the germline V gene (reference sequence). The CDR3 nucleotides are TGTGCCAGCAGCCTGGACAGGGAGGAGACCCAGTACTTC. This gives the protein CASSLDREETQYF. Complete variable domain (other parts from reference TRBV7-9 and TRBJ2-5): DTGVSQNPRHKITKRGQNVTFRCDPISEHNRLYWYRQTLGQGPEFLTYFQNEAQLEKSRLLSDRFSAERPKGSFSTLEIQRTEQGDSAMYLCASSLDREETQYFGPGTRLLVL.

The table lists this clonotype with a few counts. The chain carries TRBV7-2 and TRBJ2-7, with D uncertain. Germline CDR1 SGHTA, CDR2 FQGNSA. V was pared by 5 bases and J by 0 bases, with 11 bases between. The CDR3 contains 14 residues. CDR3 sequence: CASSPDRDSYEQYF. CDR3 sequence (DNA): TGTGCCAGCAGCCCCGACCGAGACTCCTACGAGCAGTACTTC.

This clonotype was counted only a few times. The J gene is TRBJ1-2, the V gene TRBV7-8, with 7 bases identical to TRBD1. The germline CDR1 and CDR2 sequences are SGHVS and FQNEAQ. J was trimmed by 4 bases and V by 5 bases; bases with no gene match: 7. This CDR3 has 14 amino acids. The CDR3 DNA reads TGTGCCAGCAGCCCCGGGGACAGCTTCTATGGCTACACCTTC. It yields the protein CASSPGDSFYGYTF.

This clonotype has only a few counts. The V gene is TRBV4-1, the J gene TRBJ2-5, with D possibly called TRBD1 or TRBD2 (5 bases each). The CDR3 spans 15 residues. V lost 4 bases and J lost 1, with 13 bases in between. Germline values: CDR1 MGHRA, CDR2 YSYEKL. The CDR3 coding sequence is TGCGCCAGCAGCCTCTGGGGGAACCCCCAAGAGACCCAGTACTTC. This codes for CASSLWGNPQETQYF.

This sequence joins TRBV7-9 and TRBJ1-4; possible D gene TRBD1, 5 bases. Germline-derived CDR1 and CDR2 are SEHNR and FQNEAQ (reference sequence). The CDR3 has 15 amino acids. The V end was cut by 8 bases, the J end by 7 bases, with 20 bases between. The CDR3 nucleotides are TGTGCCAGCGCGACCCCCAGGGAGTCGCTTGAAAAACTGTTTTTT. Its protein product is CASATPRESLEKLFF.

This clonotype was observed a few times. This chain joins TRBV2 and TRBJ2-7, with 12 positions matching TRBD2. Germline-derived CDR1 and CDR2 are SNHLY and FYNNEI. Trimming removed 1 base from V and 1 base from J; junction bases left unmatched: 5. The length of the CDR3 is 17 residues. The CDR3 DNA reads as TGTGCCAGCAGTGAAGTCCCCGGACTAGCGGGATCCTACGAGCAGTACTTC. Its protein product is CASSEVPGLAGSYEQYF.

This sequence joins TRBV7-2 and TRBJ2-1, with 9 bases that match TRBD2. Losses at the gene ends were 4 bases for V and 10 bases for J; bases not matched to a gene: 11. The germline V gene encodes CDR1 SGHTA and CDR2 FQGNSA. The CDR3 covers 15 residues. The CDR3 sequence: CASSSGGGAGGEQFF. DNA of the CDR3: TGTGCCAGCAGCTCTGGCGGGGGGGCAGGGGGGGAGCAGTTCTTC.

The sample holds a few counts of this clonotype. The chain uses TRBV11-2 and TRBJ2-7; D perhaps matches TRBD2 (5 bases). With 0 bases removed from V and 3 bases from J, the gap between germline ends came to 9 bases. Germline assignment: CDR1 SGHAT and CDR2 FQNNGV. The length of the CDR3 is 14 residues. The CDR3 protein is CASSLDEGLYEQYF. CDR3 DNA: TGTGCCAGCAGCTTAGATGAAGGACTCTACGAGCAGTACTTC.

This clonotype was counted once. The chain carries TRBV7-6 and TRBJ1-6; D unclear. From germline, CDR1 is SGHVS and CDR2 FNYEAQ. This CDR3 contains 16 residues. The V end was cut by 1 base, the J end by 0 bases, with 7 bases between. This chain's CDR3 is CASSLDGGSYNSPLHF. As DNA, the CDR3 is TGTGCCAGCAGCTTAGATGGTGGCTCCTATAATTCACCCCTCCACTTT.

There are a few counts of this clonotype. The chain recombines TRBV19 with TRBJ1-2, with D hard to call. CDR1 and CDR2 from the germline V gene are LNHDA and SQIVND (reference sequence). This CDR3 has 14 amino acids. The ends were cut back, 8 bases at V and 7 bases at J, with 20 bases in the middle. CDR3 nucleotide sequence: TGTGCCAGTTCCCGGGATTCGGGCGAGGGTGGCTACACCTTC. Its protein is CASSRDSGEGGYTF.

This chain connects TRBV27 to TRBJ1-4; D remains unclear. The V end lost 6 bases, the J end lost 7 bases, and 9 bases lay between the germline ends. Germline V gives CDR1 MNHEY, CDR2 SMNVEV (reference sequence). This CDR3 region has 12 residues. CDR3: CASSPPSEKLFF. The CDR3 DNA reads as TGTGCCAGCAGCCCACCGTCTGAAAAACTGTTTTTT.

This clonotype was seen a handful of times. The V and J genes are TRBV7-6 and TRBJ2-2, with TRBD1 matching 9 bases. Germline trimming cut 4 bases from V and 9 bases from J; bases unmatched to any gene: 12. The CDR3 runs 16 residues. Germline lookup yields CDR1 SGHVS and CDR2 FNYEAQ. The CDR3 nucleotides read TGTGCCAGCAGCTCAAGAGTTGGACAGGGGTCCTGGGAGCTGTTTTTT. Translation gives CASSSRVGQGSWELFF.

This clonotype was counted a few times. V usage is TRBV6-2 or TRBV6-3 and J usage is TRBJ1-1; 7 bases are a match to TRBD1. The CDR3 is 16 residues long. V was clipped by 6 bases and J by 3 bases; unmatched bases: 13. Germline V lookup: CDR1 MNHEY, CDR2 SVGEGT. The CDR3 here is CASSLTPTGEDTEAFF. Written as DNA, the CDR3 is TGTGCCAGCAGCCTTACCCCCACAGGGGAGGACACTGAAGCTTTCTTT.

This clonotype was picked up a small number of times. The CDR3 coding sequence is TGTGCCAGCAGCGCCCATAAAAAGGGGGCTGAAGCTTTCTTT. Translation: CASSAHKKGAEAFF. The rearrangement joins TRBV7-2 to TRBJ1-1, with D tentatively TRBD1 (6 bases). The V end lost 5 bases, the J end lost 6 bases, and 16 bases lay between the germline ends. The CDR3 spans 14 residues. Germline V gene sequence: CDR1 SGHTA, CDR2 FQGNSA.

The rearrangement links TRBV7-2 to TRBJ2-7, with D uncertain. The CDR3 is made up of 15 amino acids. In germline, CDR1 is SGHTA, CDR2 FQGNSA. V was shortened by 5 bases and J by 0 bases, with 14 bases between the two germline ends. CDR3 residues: CASSAITESSYEQYF. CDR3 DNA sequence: TGTGCCAGCAGCGCTATTACAGAGAGCTCCTACGAGCAGTACTTC.